These T cell receptor beta chains were read from a single sample in a study of cytomegalovirus exposure and HLA in healthy donors. Sequencing used immunoSEQ multiplex PCR; TCRdb keeps in-frame clones, though not all of them. The sample shows over 55,000 clones, 90% of them seen only once. Source material: PBMCs. These TCRs come from a man between 18 and 29 years old in good health and CMV-seronegative. Both conserved end residues are part of each CDR3. Each record gives: J gene, V gene, clone size, CDR3 protein. Not all rows give a size; the values are once, few, many and, for expanded clones, a class.

TRBJ2-1,TRBV19,.,CASSRQYSYNEQFF
TRBJ2-1,TRBV7-9,once,CASSSEPTSGRGRDEQFF
TRBJ1-4,TRBV2,once,CASSDLQGRKEKLFF
TRBJ1-2,TRBV5-1,.,CASSWDRGGGYTF
TRBJ2-3,TRBV6-4,.,CASSLGTGADTQYF
TRBJ1-2,TRBV2,.,CASTQGYYGYTF
TRBJ2-7,TRBV6-5,.,CASSLGGGPDEQYF
TRBJ2-1,TRBV28,.,CASLRGLAFNEQFF
TRBJ2-1,TRBV28,.,CASSPDRGFVNEQFF
TRBJ2-3,TRBV6-5,.,CASSRNTGVGRQYF
TRBJ2-7,TRBV6-6,.,CASSYGRETEQYF
TRBJ2-7,TRBV27,.,CASRYKGVNSYEQYF
TRBJ1-4,TRBV30,.,CAWSTGIGEKLFF
TRBJ2-1,TRBV11-2,few,CASSLSSGNNEQFF
TRBJ2-1,TRBV27,.,CASSGTSGGEQFF
TRBJ2-7,TRBV5-5,.,CASSLILTGTYEQYF
TRBJ1-2,TRBV11-2,.,CATDTEGYGYTF
TRBJ1-1,TRBV19,.,CASWTAGVNTEAFF
TRBJ2-1,TRBV6-5,.,CASSYGASGNEQFF
TRBJ1-2,TRBV7-9,.,CASSLEGAQGYTF
TRBJ2-4,TRBV28,.,CASSLLAGVAKNIQYF
TRBJ1-2,TRBV5-1,.,CASSLDIHYGYTF
TRBJ2-7,TRBV28,.,CASSFPGTSYEQYF
TRBJ1-5,TRBV5-8,.,CASSLQNQPQHF
TRBJ1-2,TRBV5-6,.,CASSLTSGDFRGYTF
TRBJ2-2,TRBV9,.,CASSVGDRANTGELFF
TRBJ2-5,TRBV2,.,CASSEALLGWGGEETQYF
TRBJ2-3,TRBV29-1,.,CSDRTARTDTQYF
TRBJ2-1,TRBV6-5,once,CASSYGGSLYNEQFF
TRBJ2-7,TRBV19,.,CASSPQSSRDRGLPHEQYF
TRBJ1-2,TRBV6-5,.,CASSYHGGYTF
TRBJ2-5,TRBV7-2,.,CASSSWAIGEETQYF
TRBJ2-1,TRBV4-1,.,CASRPGTGGEQFF
TRBJ1-5,TRBV18,.,CASSPGGQSNQPQHF
TRBJ1-3,TRBV19,.,CASSNLGQGARNF
TRBJ2-2,TRBV10-1,.,CASSRDLNTGELFF
TRBJ2-7,TRBV28,.,CASQSPAGGLSEQYF
TRBJ2-2,TRBV5-1,once,CASSPMTGTGELFF
TRBJ2-5,TRBV27,.,CASRSWTSAEKETQYF
TRBJ1-1,TRBV28,once,CASSLSSGGSGGIF
TRBJ2-2,TRBV11-2,.,CASSLDPRTGGTGELFF
TRBJ2-3,TRBV27,.,CASSPDYWPPDTQYF